These T cell receptor beta chains were read from a single sample in a study of shared clonotypes between healthy human individuals. Method: immunoSEQ multiplex PCR; TCRdb's copy keeps in-frame clones and lacks some. In the table there are millions of clones, over 90% of which are singletons. The sequencing input was naive CD4+ T cells from PBMCs. The receptors shown here come from a man in his late teens or twenties in good health. Some clones in this sample may be carry-over from other donors' samples. The CDR3 runs from the conserved cysteine through the conserved F or W. A D gene is named only where the DNA matches it firmly. Where a row states a size, it is once, few, many or the class of an expanded clone; other rows omit it.

j_call: TRBJ2-2; clone_size: .; v_call: TRBV27; d_call: .; cdr3_aa: CASSSGGAPPGELFF; cdr3_nt: TGTGCCAGCAGTTCCGGAGGGGCGCCCCCCGGGGAGCTGTTTTTT
j_call: TRBJ2-7; clone_size: .; v_call: TRBV9; d_call: TRBD1; cdr3_aa: CASSANPGTGDEQYF; cdr3_nt: TGTGCCAGCAGCGCCAACCCCGGGACAGGGGACGAGCAGTACTTC
j_call: TRBJ1-5; clone_size: .; v_call: TRBV6-5; d_call: TRBD1; cdr3_aa: CASSPLGQGAQPQHF; cdr3_nt: TGTGCCAGCAGTCCCCTCGGACAGGGAGCCCAGCCCCAGCATTTT
j_call: TRBJ1-1; clone_size: .; v_call: TRBV29-1; d_call: .; cdr3_aa: CSAIRENTEAFF; cdr3_nt: TGCAGCGCGATTCGGGAGAACACTGAAGCTTTCTTT
j_call: TRBJ2-7; clone_size: .; v_call: TRBV4-3; d_call: TRBD2; cdr3_aa: CASSQEALADVYEQYF; cdr3_nt: TGCGCCAGCAGCCAAGAGGCCCTAGCGGACGTCTACGAGCAGTACTTC
j_call: TRBJ2-7; clone_size: .; v_call: TRBV5-1; d_call: TRBD2; cdr3_aa: CASSLGAGGPPAYEQYF; cdr3_nt: TGCGCCAGCAGCTTGGGAGCGGGAGGGCCTCCAGCCTACGAGCAGTACTTC
j_call: TRBJ2-2; clone_size: .; v_call: TRBV5-4; d_call: .; cdr3_aa: CASSLVGRRTGELFF; cdr3_nt: TGTGCCAGCAGCTTGGTAGGGCGTCGGACCGGGGAGCTGTTTTTT
j_call: TRBJ1-1; clone_size: .; v_call: TRBV9; d_call: .; cdr3_aa: CASSPASLSEAFF; cdr3_nt: TGTGCCAGCAGCCCAGCCTCTCTTAGCGAAGCTTTCTTT
j_call: TRBJ1-3; clone_size: once; v_call: TRBV6-5; d_call: .; cdr3_aa: CASSVLSGSGNTIYF; cdr3_nt: TGTGCCAGCAGTGTTCTATCGGGGTCTGGAAACACCATATATTTT
j_call: TRBJ2-2; clone_size: .; v_call: TRBV7-9; d_call: TRBD2; cdr3_aa: CASSLPQLADTGELFF; cdr3_nt: TGTGCCAGCAGCTTACCCCAACTAGCGGACACCGGGGAGCTGTTTTTT
j_call: TRBJ2-7; clone_size: .; v_call: TRBV5-1; d_call: TRBD2; cdr3_aa: CASSTEWGGSGEQYF; cdr3_nt: TGCGCCAGCAGCACTGAATGGGGCGGGAGTGGGGAGCAGTACTTC
j_call: TRBJ2-1; clone_size: .; v_call: TRBV25-1; d_call: .; cdr3_aa: CASSESINYNEQFF; cdr3_nt: TGTGCCAGCAGTGAATCCATTAACTACAATGAGCAGTTCTTC
j_call: TRBJ2-2; clone_size: .; v_call: TRBV19; d_call: TRBD2; cdr3_aa: CASSIVLAATGELFF; cdr3_nt: TGTGCCAGTAGTATAGTCCTAGCGGCCACCGGGGAGCTGTTTTTT
j_call: TRBJ2-5; clone_size: .; v_call: TRBV29-1; d_call: TRBD2; cdr3_aa: CSARGASGQQTQYF; cdr3_nt: TGCAGCGCCCGGGGGGCTAGCGGGCAGCAGACCCAGTACTTC
j_call: TRBJ2-7; clone_size: once; v_call: TRBV5-4; d_call: .; cdr3_aa: CARRRYEQYF; cdr3_nt: TGTGCCAGACGACGCTACGAGCAGTACTTC
j_call: TRBJ2-7; clone_size: .; v_call: TRBV18; d_call: TRBD1; cdr3_aa: CASSPRQGQGSDYEQYF; cdr3_nt: TGTGCCAGCTCACCACGCCAGGGACAGGGCTCCGACTACGAGCAGTACTTC
j_call: TRBJ2-5; clone_size: .; v_call: TRBV6-5; d_call: TRBD2; cdr3_aa: CASSYGAGGPAETQYF; cdr3_nt: TGTGCCAGCAGTTACGGGGCGGGAGGGCCAGCAGAGACCCAGTACTTC
j_call: TRBJ2-1; clone_size: .; v_call: TRBV27; d_call: TRBD1; cdr3_aa: CASSRQGAREQFF; cdr3_nt: TGTGCCAGCAGTAGACAGGGGGCGAGGGAGCAGTTCTTC
j_call: TRBJ2-3; clone_size: .; v_call: TRBV5-4; d_call: .; cdr3_aa: CASSLTTLPSTDTQYF; cdr3_nt: TGTGCCAGCAGCTTGACTACCCTACCTAGCACAGATACGCAGTATTTT
j_call: TRBJ2-1; clone_size: .; v_call: TRBV7-2; d_call: TRBD2; cdr3_aa: CASTSASGSYNEQFF; cdr3_nt: TGTGCCAGCACCTCGGCTAGCGGGAGTTATAATGAGCAGTTCTTC
j_call: TRBJ2-5; clone_size: .; v_call: TRBV18; d_call: .; cdr3_aa: CASSPPGDETQYF; cdr3_nt: TGTGCCAGCTCACCACCAGGGGACGAGACCCAGTACTTC
j_call: TRBJ2-1; clone_size: .; v_call: TRBV7-9; d_call: TRBD2; cdr3_aa: CASSLGASGGPHNEQFF; cdr3_nt: TGTGCCAGCAGCTTAGGCGCGTCGGGAGGGCCCCACAATGAGCAGTTCTTC
j_call: TRBJ1-1; clone_size: .; v_call: TRBV5-6; d_call: TRBD1; cdr3_aa: CASSRETGAREAFF; cdr3_nt: TGTGCCAGCAGCAGAGAGACAGGGGCAAGAGAAGCTTTCTTT
j_call: TRBJ1-3; clone_size: .; v_call: TRBV21-1; d_call: .; cdr3_aa: CASSKATPLEGGTGNTIYF; cdr3_nt: TGTGCCAGCAGCAAAGCGACCCCTTTAGAGGGAGGAACTGGAAACACCATATATTTT
j_call: TRBJ1-1; clone_size: few; v_call: TRBV19; d_call: .; cdr3_aa: CASKGHVAAFF; cdr3_nt: TGTGCCAGTAAAGGGCACGTTGCAGCTTTCTTT
j_call: TRBJ2-3; clone_size: .; v_call: TRBV11-3; d_call: TRBD2; cdr3_aa: CASSTSGTSWDTQYF; cdr3_nt: TGTGCCAGCAGCACTAGCGGGACCTCCTGGGATACGCAGTATTTT
j_call: TRBJ1-3; clone_size: .; v_call: TRBV9; d_call: .; cdr3_aa: CASSPLGGTSSGNTIYF; cdr3_nt: TGTGCCAGCAGTCCGCTCGGAGGGACTTCCTCTGGAAACACCATATATTTT
j_call: TRBJ2-1; clone_size: few; v_call: TRBV9; d_call: .; cdr3_aa: CASSVAGDSYNEQFF; cdr3_nt: TGTGCCAGCAGCGTAGCGGGTGACTCCTACAATGAGCAGTTCTTC
j_call: TRBJ2-7; clone_size: .; v_call: TRBV27; d_call: TRBD1; cdr3_aa: CASSPRPGQGYYEQYF; cdr3_nt: TGTGCCAGCAGCCCTCGCCCGGGACAGGGGTATTACGAGCAGTACTTC
j_call: TRBJ2-2; clone_size: .; v_call: TRBV4-2; d_call: .; cdr3_aa: CASSHPERSGELFF; cdr3_nt: TGTGCCAGCAGCCATCCTGAGAGGTCCGGGGAGCTGTTTTTT
j_call: TRBJ1-2; clone_size: .; v_call: TRBV20-1; d_call: TRBD1; cdr3_aa: CSAFTGAGYTF; cdr3_nt: TGCAGTGCTTTTACAGGGGCTGGCTACACCTTC
j_call: TRBJ2-2; clone_size: .; v_call: TRBV18; d_call: .; cdr3_aa: CASSQKQGTGELFF; cdr3_nt: TGTGCCAGCTCGCAAAAACAGGGAACCGGGGAGCTGTTTTTT
j_call: TRBJ1-3; clone_size: .; v_call: TRBV9; d_call: .; cdr3_aa: CASSVEGWRGNTIYF; cdr3_nt: TGTGCCAGCAGCGTAGAAGGGTGGCGAGGAAACACCATATATTTT
j_call: TRBJ2-5; clone_size: .; v_call: TRBV5-1; d_call: .; cdr3_aa: CASSKMRAGNNGSGETQYF; cdr3_nt: TGCGCCAGCAGCAAGATGCGGGCTGGGAATAACGGGAGTGGGGAGACCCAGTACTTC
j_call: TRBJ1-3; clone_size: .; v_call: TRBV11-2; d_call: .; cdr3_aa: CASSFGRGNSGNTIYF; cdr3_nt: TGTGCCAGCAGCTTTGGGCGGGGAAACTCTGGAAACACCATATATTTT
j_call: TRBJ2-2; clone_size: .; v_call: TRBV7-6; d_call: .; cdr3_aa: CASSLEGHTGELFF; cdr3_nt: TGTGCCAGCAGCTTAGAGGGCCACACCGGGGAGCTGTTTTTT
j_call: TRBJ2-7; clone_size: .; v_call: TRBV6-1; d_call: TRBD2; cdr3_aa: CASSEIAGRSSYEQYF; cdr3_nt: TGTGCCAGCAGTGAAATAGCGGGGAGGAGCTCCTACGAGCAGTACTTC
j_call: TRBJ2-3; clone_size: .; v_call: TRBV11-1; d_call: .; cdr3_aa: CASSPVGSGGTDTQYF; cdr3_nt: TGTGCCAGCAGCCCCGTCGGTTCGGGGGGCACAGATACGCAGTATTTT
j_call: TRBJ2-3; clone_size: .; v_call: TRBV7-2; d_call: TRBD1; cdr3_aa: CASSPETGPYTQYF; cdr3_nt: TGTGCCAGCAGCCCTGAGACAGGGCCGTATACGCAGTATTTT
j_call: TRBJ2-5; clone_size: .; v_call: TRBV19; d_call: TRBD2; cdr3_aa: CASTRGGSQETQYF; cdr3_nt: TGTGCCAGTACCCGGGGGGGAAGCCAAGAGACCCAGTACTTC
j_call: TRBJ1-5; clone_size: .; v_call: TRBV7-2; d_call: TRBD1; cdr3_aa: CASSLTGQPNQPQHF; cdr3_nt: TGTGCCAGCAGCTTAACGGGACAGCCTAATCAGCCCCAGCATTTT
j_call: TRBJ2-7; clone_size: .; v_call: TRBV7-6; d_call: TRBD1; cdr3_aa: CASSSRTGGYEQYF; cdr3_nt: TGTGCCAGCAGCTCGCGGACAGGGGGCTACGAGCAGTACTTC
j_call: TRBJ2-3; clone_size: .; v_call: TRBV7-9; d_call: .; cdr3_aa: CASSPSSGTSSTDTQYF; cdr3_nt: TGTGCCAGCAGTCCTTCCTCCGGGACCTCTAGCACAGATACGCAGTATTTT
j_call: TRBJ1-4; clone_size: .; v_call: TRBV11-2; d_call: .; cdr3_aa: CASSLQGKDEKLFF; cdr3_nt: TGTGCCAGCAGCCTACAGGGAAAGGATGAAAAACTGTTTTTT
j_call: TRBJ1-4; clone_size: .; v_call: TRBV15; d_call: .; cdr3_aa: CATSSTSGGLDEKLFF; cdr3_nt: .
j_call: TRBJ2-4; clone_size: .; v_call: TRBV19; d_call: TRBD1; cdr3_aa: CASSSLRTGVAKNIQYF; cdr3_nt: TGTGCCAGTAGTAGTTTACGGACAGGGGTAGCCAAAAACATTCAGTACTTC